The clone carrying this T cell receptor (beta chain) was counted a single time. The sample is drawn from a study of CD8 T cells in Susac syndrome. V gave up 6 bases and J gave up 3 bases; unmatched junction bases: 10. Germline-derived CDR1 and CDR2 are MDHEN and SYDVKM. The CDR3 consists of 16 residues. The RNA, about 0.45 to 1 ug, was put through reverse transcription using random hexamers. TCRdb reanalysed the immunoSEQ multiplex PCR reads using MiXCR and keeps one entry per CDR3 protein. The table has some 110,000 distinct CDR3 sequences, roughly 95% seen once. Sequencing was carried out using CD4+ T cells from PBMCs. This receptor was obtained from a human donor with Susac syndrome. The chain links TRBV28 to TRBJ2-2, with 7 bases lining up with TRBD1. CDR3 DNA sequence: TGTGCCAGCAGCCTCGCGGACAGGTCTTACACCGGGGAGCTGTTTTTT. This sequence encodes CASSLADRSYTGELFF. Looking up the rest from reference TRBV28 and TRBJ2-2 gives the full variable domain: DVKVTQSSRYLVKRTGEKVFLECVQDMDHENMFWYRQDPGLGLRLIYFSYDVKMKEKGDIPEGYSVSREKKERFSLILESASTNQTSMYLCASSLADRSYTGELFFGEGSRLTVL.